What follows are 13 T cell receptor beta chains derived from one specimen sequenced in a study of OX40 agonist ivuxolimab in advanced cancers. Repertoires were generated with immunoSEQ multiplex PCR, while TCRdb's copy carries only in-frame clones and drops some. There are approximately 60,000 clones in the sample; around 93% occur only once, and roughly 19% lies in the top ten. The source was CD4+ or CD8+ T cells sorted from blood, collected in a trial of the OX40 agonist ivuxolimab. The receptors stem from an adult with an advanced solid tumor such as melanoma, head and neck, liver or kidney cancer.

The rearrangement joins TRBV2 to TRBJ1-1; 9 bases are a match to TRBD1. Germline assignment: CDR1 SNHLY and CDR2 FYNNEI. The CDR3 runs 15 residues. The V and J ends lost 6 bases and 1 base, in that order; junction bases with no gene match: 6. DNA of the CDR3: TGTGCCAGCAGCGTAGGGACAGGGAGGAACACTGAAGCTTTCTTT. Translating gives CASSVGTGRNTEAFF.

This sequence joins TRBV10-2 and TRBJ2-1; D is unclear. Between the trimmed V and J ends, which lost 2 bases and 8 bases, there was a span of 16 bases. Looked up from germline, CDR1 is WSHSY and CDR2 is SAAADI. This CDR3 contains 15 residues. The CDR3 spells CASSEPQNYFYEQFF. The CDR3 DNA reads TGCGCCAGCAGTGAGCCACAAAACTATTTCTATGAGCAGTTCTTC.

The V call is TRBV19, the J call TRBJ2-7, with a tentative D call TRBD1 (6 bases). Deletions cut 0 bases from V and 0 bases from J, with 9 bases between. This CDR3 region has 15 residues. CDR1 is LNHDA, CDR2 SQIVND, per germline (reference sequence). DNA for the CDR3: TGTGCCAGTAGTATAGAGTCAGGGGTCTCCTACGAGCAGTACTTC. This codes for CASSIESGVSYEQYF.

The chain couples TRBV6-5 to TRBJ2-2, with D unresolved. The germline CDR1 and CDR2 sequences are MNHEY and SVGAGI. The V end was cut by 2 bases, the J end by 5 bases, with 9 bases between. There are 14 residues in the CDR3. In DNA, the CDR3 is TGTGCCAGCAGTTACGTGCTCGGGACCGGGGAGCTGTTTTTT. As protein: CASSYVLGTGELFF.

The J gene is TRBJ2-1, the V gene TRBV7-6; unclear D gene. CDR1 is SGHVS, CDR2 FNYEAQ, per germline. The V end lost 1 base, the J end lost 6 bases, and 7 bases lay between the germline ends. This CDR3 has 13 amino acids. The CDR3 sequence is CASSLGVFNEQFF. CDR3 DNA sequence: TGTGCCAGCAGCTTAGGGGTTTTCAATGAGCAGTTCTTC.

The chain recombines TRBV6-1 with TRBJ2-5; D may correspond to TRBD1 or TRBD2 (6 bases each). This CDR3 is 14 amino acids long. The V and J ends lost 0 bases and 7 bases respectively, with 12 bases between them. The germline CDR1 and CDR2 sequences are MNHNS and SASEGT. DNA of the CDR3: TGTGCCAGCAGTGAAGCGACACAGGGAGGGACCCAGTACTTC. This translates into CASSEATQGGTQYF.

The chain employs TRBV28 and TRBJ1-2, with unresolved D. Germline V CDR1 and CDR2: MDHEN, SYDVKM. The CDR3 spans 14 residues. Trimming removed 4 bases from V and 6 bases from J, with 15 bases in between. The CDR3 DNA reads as TGTGCCAGCAGTTGGGTTGAGACGATGGATGGCTACACCTTC. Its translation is CASSWVETMDGYTF.

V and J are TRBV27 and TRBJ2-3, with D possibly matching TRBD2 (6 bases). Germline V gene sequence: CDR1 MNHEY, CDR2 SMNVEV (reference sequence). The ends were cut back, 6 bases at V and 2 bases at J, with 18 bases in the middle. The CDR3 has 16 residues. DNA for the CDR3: TGTGCCAGCAGCCAGCCGACTAGGGCGGTCACAGATACGCAGTATTTT. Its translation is CASSQPTRAVTDTQYF.

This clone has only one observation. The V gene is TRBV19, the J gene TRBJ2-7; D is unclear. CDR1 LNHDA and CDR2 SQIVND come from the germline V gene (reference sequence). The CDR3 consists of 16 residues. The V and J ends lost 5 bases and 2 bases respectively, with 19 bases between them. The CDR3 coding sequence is TGTGCCAGTAGTCCAAGCCCCAACGTAAAGACCTACGAGCAGTACTTC. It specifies CASSPSPNVKTYEQYF.

CDR3 nucleotides: TGTGCCAGCTCAGAGACAGGGGACGGCTACACCTTC. Translating it yields CASSETGDGYTF. The gene calls are TRBV18 and TRBJ1-2, with TRBD1 matching over 8 bases. CDR3 size: 12 residues. The trim removed 5 bases at V and 8 bases at J, leaving 4 bases unmatched. The germline V gene has CDR1 KGHSH and CDR2 LQKENI.

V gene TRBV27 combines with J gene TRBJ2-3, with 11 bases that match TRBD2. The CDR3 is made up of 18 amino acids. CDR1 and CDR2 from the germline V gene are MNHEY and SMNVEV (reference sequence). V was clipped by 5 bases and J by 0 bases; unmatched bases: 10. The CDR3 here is CASSLGLAGTMSTDTQYF. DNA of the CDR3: TGTGCCAGCAGTCTAGGACTAGCGGGCACGATGAGCACAGATACGCAGTATTTT.

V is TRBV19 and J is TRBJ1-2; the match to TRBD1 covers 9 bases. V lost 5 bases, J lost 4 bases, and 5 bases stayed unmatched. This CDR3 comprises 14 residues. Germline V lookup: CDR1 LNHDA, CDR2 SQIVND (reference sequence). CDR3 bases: TGTGCCAGTAGTCCAGGGACAGGGTTCTATGGCTACACCTTC. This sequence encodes CASSPGTGFYGYTF.

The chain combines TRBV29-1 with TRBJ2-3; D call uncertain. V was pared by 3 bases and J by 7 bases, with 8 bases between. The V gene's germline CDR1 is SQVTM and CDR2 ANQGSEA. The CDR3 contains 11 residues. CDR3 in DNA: TGCAGCGTTGAGGCCCTTTATACGCAGTATTTT. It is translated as CSVEALYTQYF.